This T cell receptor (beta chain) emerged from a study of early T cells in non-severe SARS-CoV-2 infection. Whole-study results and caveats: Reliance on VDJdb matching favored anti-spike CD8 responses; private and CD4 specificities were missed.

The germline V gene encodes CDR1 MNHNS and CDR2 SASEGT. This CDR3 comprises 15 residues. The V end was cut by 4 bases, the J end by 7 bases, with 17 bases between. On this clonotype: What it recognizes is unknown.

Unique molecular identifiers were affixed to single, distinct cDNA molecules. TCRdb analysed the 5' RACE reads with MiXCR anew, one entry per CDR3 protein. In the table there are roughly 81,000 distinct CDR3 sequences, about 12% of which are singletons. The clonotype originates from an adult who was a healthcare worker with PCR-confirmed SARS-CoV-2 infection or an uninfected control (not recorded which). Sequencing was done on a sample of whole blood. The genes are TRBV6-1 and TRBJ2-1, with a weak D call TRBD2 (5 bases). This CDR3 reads CASSAKRTLQNEQFF. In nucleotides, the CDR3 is TGTGCCAGCAGTGCCAAGCGGACGTTACAAAATGAGCAGTTCTTC.